Listed below are T cell receptor beta chains from one sample, sequenced in a study of blood T cell repertoires in COVID-19. This table comes from immunoSEQ multiplex PCR, and its TCRdb copy is limited to in-frame clones, with some not included. This sample has about 180,000 clones, with about 88% found just once. The sample taken for sequencing was peripheral blood. These TCRs come from a woman aged 50 to 60 with COVID-19, enrolled during active disease. CDR3s include the opening cysteine and the closing phenylalanine or tryptophan. A D gene is named only where the DNA matches it firmly. Rows give clone size only sometimes, using once, few, many, or a class for an expanded clone.

TRBJ1-1,TRBD1,NA,TRBV18,TGTGCCAGCTCACCAGGACAGGAGGGGAACACTGAAGCTTTCTTT,CASSPGQEGNTEAFF
TRBJ1-6,TRBD1,many,TRBV6-5,TGTGCCAGCAGAAACCCCACAGGGGATAATTCACCCCTCCACTTT,CASRNPTGDNSPLHF
TRBJ2-7,TRBD2,NA,TRBV19,TGTGCCAGTAGCGGCGGGGGGGCCCGGACCTACGAGCAGTACTTC,CASSGGGARTYEQYF
TRBJ2-2,TRBD2,NA,TRBV2,TGTGCCAGCAGTGATCCTAGCGGGAAAAACACCGGGGAGCTGTTTTTT,CASSDPSGKNTGELFF
TRBJ1-1,NA,NA,TRBV5-1,TGCGCCAGCAGCTTGGATGGGACACCCAGAAAGAACACTGAAGCTTTCTTT,CASSLDGTPRKNTEAFF
TRBJ1-4,TRBD1,NA,TRBV28,TGTGCCAGCAGTTTGGGACAGGGTTGGGAAAAACTGTTTTTT,CASSLGQGWEKLFF
TRBJ2-7,TRBD2,once,TRBV5-1,TGCGCCAGCAGCTTGGATCTGAGCGGGGGCTCGTTTGAGCAGTACTTC,CASSLDLSGGSFEQYF
TRBJ2-5,TRBD2,NA,TRBV7-2,TGTGCCAGCAGCCCCCCGGGGGGACAAGAGACCCAGTACTTC,CASSPPGGQETQYF
TRBJ2-2,TRBD1,NA,TRBV24-1,TGTGCCACCAGTGATTGGACAGGGGACACCGGGGAGCTGTTTTTT,CATSDWTGDTGELFF
TRBJ1-6,TRBD1,NA,TRBV4-3,TGCGCCAGCAGCCAAGCGACAGGGTATAATTCACCCCTCCACTTT,CASSQATGYNSPLHF
TRBJ2-1,TRBD2,NA,TRBV9,TGTGCCAGCAGCGCACTAGCGGGGGAGTCCTACAATGAGCAGTTCTTC,CASSALAGESYNEQFF
TRBJ2-7,NA,once,TRBV5-4,TGTGCCAGCAGCTTGGGGGCAGGGGATTACGAGCAGTACTTC,CASSLGAGDYEQYF
TRBJ2-7,TRBD2,once,TRBV7-6,TGTGCCAGCAGCACGGGGGGGAGCGGCGAGCAGTACTTC,CASSTGGSGEQYF
TRBJ2-5,TRBD2,NA,TRBV9,TGTGCCAGCACCGAAGAGGAGCGGGGGGGCCTGGAGACCCAGTACTTC,CASTEEERGGLETQYF
TRBJ1-1,NA,NA,TRBV29-1,TGCAGCGTTGATCCGATGGGGCGGGGCCGCACTGAAGCTTTCTTT,CSVDPMGRGRTEAFF
TRBJ1-6,TRBD1,few,TRBV28,TGTGCCAGCCGGAGAACAGGGGAGACCCTCCACTTT,CASRRTGETLHF
TRBJ1-6,NA,NA,TRBV27,TGTGCCAGCAGTTTAAACAGGCAGTACGCGGACGGTAATTCACCCCTCCACTTT,CASSLNRQYADGNSPLHF
TRBJ1-2,TRBD1,NA,TRBV4-3,TGCGCCAGCAGCCAAGACGGGACAGGGAATGGCTACACCTTC,CASSQDGTGNGYTF
TRBJ2-2,TRBD1,NA,TRBV19,TGTGCCAGTAAACAGGGGGCGCGACCCGGGGAGCTGTTTTTT,CASKQGARPGELFF
TRBJ1-1,NA,few,TRBV19,TGTGCCAGTAGTATCGTAGTCCCGGTCACTGAAGCTTTCTTT,CASSIVVPVTEAFF
TRBJ2-6,NA,NA,TRBV6-1,TGTGCCAGCAGTGACCCGGGGTTGAGGTTGGCTGGGGCCAACGTCCTGACTTTC,CASSDPGLRLAGANVLTF
TRBJ2-5,NA,NA,TRBV11-2,TGTGCCAGCAGCGAGCAGGGAGGAGAGACCCAGTACTTC,CASSEQGGETQYF
TRBJ2-7,TRBD1,NA,TRBV6-5,TGTGCCAGCAGCCAGGGACAGGAGCTAACCTACGAGCAGTACTTC,CASSQGQELTYEQYF
TRBJ1-2,NA,NA,TRBV12-5,TGTGCCTGCCCCCAGGGACTTAACTATGGCTACACCTTC,CACPQGLNYGYTF
TRBJ2-7,NA,NA,TRBV2,TGTGCCACCCAACAGGGCCGGCAATCCTACGAGCAGTACTTC,CATQQGRQSYEQYF
TRBJ1-2,NA,few,TRBV12-3/TRBV12-4,TGTGCCAGCAGTTTAGACAGCAACTATGGCTACACCTTC,CASSLDSNYGYTF
TRBJ2-7,NA,NA,TRBV27,TGTGCCAGCAGTCCTCGGGACAAATCCTACGAGCAGTACTTC,CASSPRDKSYEQYF
TRBJ2-3,TRBD2,once,TRBV6-2/TRBV6-3,TGTGCCAGCAGTTACGGGGGGGTTTTAGATACGCAGTATTTT,CASSYGGVLDTQYF
TRBJ1-6,NA,NA,TRBV9,TGTGCCAGCAGCGGCGATAAGGACAGAGACAATTCACCCCTCCACTTT,CASSGDKDRDNSPLHF
TRBJ2-7,NA,NA,TRBV7-9,TGTGCCAGCAGCTTAAGCCTACAGGCCTACGAGCAGTACTTC,CASSLSLQAYEQYF
TRBJ1-2,TRBD1,NA,TRBV28,TGTGCCAGCATCGATAGGAGGGGGCGCGACTATGGCTACACCTTC,CASIDRRGRDYGYTF
TRBJ1-1,TRBD1,NA,TRBV5-1,TGCGCCAGCAGCCCGGCGATAGGACAGGGAGGGAGGACTGAAGCTTTCTTT,CASSPAIGQGGRTEAFF
TRBJ2-5,TRBD1,NA,TRBV9,TGTGCCAGCAGCGCACAGACAGGGGTGACCCAGTACTTC,CASSAQTGVTQYF
TRBJ2-3,TRBD1,few,TRBV4-3,TGCGCCAGCAGCCAGTCCGGGACAGGAATCGCAGATACGCAGTATTTT,CASSQSGTGIADTQYF
TRBJ1-4,TRBD1,NA,TRBV19,TGTGCCAGTACGGGGACAGGAGATAATGAAAAACTGTTTTTT,CASTGTGDNEKLFF
TRBJ2-1,TRBD2,NA,TRBV28,TGTGCCAGCAGCCCGATTCTAGCGGGGGGATACAATGAGCAGTTCTTC,CASSPILAGGYNEQFF
TRBJ1-1,TRBD1,NA,TRBV7-9,TGTGCCAGCTCGGGACAGACTAACACTGAAGCTTTCTTT,CASSGQTNTEAFF
TRBJ2-3,NA,NA,TRBV3-1/TRBV3-2,TGTGCCAGCAGCCAATTCTTATCCTCCCCAGATACGCAGTATTTT,CASSQFLSSPDTQYF
TRBJ2-5,NA,NA,TRBV6-5,TGTGCCAGCAGTCCAAACCAAGGGGCGCTGGGCCAGTACTTC,CASSPNQGALGQYF
TRBJ2-1,TRBD2,few,TRBV12-3/TRBV12-4,TGTGCCAGCACCGCCGGGAGGGACAATGAGCAGTTCTTC,CASTAGRDNEQFF
TRBJ1-6,NA,once,TRBV28,TGTGCCAGCAGTTTATCTCTGAGCTCCTATAATTCACCCCTCCACTTT,CASSLSLSSYNSPLHF
TRBJ2-3,TRBD2,NA,TRBV7-6,TGTGCCAGCAGCTTCTACCCTAGCGGGGGCACAGATACGCAGTATTTT,CASSFYPSGGTDTQYF
TRBJ2-7,TRBD1,NA,TRBV5-1,TGCGCCAGCAGCGTGGACAGGGATTACGAGCAGTACTTC,CASSVDRDYEQYF
TRBJ2-3,NA,once,TRBV5-1,TGCGCCAGCAGCTTGGAGGGGTTGGATACGCAGTATTTT,CASSLEGLDTQYF
TRBJ1-1,NA,NA,TRBV4-1,TGCGCCAGCAGCCCCCCCGGGACTGAAGCTTTCTTT,CASSPPGTEAFF